The 30 T cell receptor beta chains in this list originate from one sample, sequenced in a study of cytomegalovirus exposure and HLA in healthy donors. The PCR contained 60 Vbeta and 13 Jbeta primers. The data were produced by immunoSEQ multiplex PCR, yet TCRdb's version contains in-frame clones alone and is incomplete. The sample records 200,000 to 250,000 clones, roughly 84% being singletons. Material: PBMCs. These receptor sequences come from a boy aged 2 to 9 in good health and CMV-seronegative.

This sequence joins TRBV5-4 and TRBJ1-1; 7 bases line up with TRBD1. The V gene end was trimmed by 4 bases and the J gene end by 4 bases; junction bases not matched to a gene: 4. The CDR3 is 13 residues long. Germline CDR1 and CDR2: SGHNT and YYREEE (reference sequence). The DNA for the CDR3 is TGTGCCAGCAGCGGGGGGACAGTCACTGAAGCTTTCTTT. The encoded protein is CASSGGTVTEAFF.

In its sample, this clone was seen a few times. The chain recombines TRBV9 with TRBJ1-1, with 8 bases matching TRBD1. CDR1 is SGDLS and CDR2 is YYNGEE in the germline V gene. The CDR3 is 15 residues long. The J segment lost 3 bases and the V segment lost 0 bases, leaving 4 bases of the junction unmatched. The CDR3 bases are TGTGCCAGCAGCGTAGGGACAGGGCCTCACACTGAAGCTTTCTTT. Translating it yields CASSVGTGPHTEAFF.

J is TRBJ1-4 and V is TRBV6-6, with no clear D. Germline lookup yields CDR1 MNHNY and CDR2 SVGAGI (reference sequence). V dropped 4 bases and J dropped 0 bases, with 12 bases sitting between them. The CDR3 length is 16 residues. The CDR3 spells CASSSPTGSTNEKLFF. The DNA for the CDR3 is TGTGCCAGCAGTTCTCCGACCGGGTCAACTAATGAAAAACTGTTTTTT.

With respect to this clone: At the DNA level, this CDR3 is encoded by other sequences in the same sample as well. The rearrangement joins TRBV19 to TRBJ2-1, with TRBD2 identical over 12 bases. The CDR3 runs to 15 residues. The germline CDR1 and CDR2 sequences are LNHDA and SQIVND (reference sequence). Trimming took 3 bases from V and 9 from J; bases not matched to a gene: 6. CDR3 residues: CASSISSGGAGEQFF. The CDR3 nucleotides read TGTGCCAGTAGTATTTCTAGCGGGGGGGCTGGTGAGCAGTTCTTC.

This chain uses TRBV5-6 with TRBJ2-1; 14 bases fit TRBD2. The CDR3 is 15 amino acids. Trimming cost V 4 bases and J 7 bases; bases outside gene matches: 4. The V gene's germline CDR1 is SGHDT and CDR2 YYEEEE. CDR3 sequence (DNA): TGTGCCAGCAGCCCAGGACTAGCGGGAGGTAATGAGCAGTTCTTC. It translates to CASSPGLAGGNEQFF.

The chain is built from TRBV5-1 and TRBJ2-2; a possible D gene is TRBD1 (6 bases). Deletions cut 3 bases from V and 6 bases from J, with 15 bases between. Germline CDR1 and CDR2: SGHRS and YFSETQ. The length of the CDR3 is 15 residues. CDR3 sequence: CASSSDPGQAGELFF. CDR3 DNA sequence: TGCGCCAGCAGCTCGGACCCGGGACAAGCCGGGGAGCTGTTTTTT.

The V and J genes are TRBV6-5 and TRBJ2-3; 11 positions agree with TRBD2. This CDR3 has 15 amino acids. CDR1 and CDR2 from the germline V gene are MNHEY and SVGAGI. With V trimmed by 7 bases and J by 1 base, 4 bases remained unmatched. The CDR3: CASNLAGGGTDTQYF. The CDR3 DNA sequence: TGTGCCAGCAATTTAGCGGGGGGGGGCACAGATACGCAGTATTTT.

This clone was counted only a few times. This chain uses TRBV10-2 with TRBJ1-5, with D perhaps matching TRBD1 (6 bases). This CDR3 is built from 14 residues. The V gene lost 4 bases and the J gene lost 2 bases, with 9 bases spanning the gap. The germline V gene encodes CDR1 WSHSY and CDR2 SAAADI. In DNA, the CDR3 is TGCGCCAGCAGTGGCAGGGGCGGCAATCAGCCCCAGCATTTT. It is translated as CASSGRGGNQPQHF.

This clone was counted a few times. This sequence joins TRBV18 and TRBJ2-5; the match to TRBD1 covers 8 bases. CDR3 length: 15 amino acids. Germline V gene lookup returns CDR1 KGHSH and CDR2 LQKENI. Trimming at V came to 6 bases and at J to 3 bases, leaving 9 bases not matched to a gene. CDR3 residues: CASSPNSGGEETQYF. The CDR3 DNA reads TGTGCCAGCTCGCCGAATTCAGGGGGCGAAGAGACCCAGTACTTC.

This clone was seen only once. The rearrangement links TRBV19 to TRBJ2-2; 8 bases line up with TRBD1. The CDR3 totals 16 residues. Germline lookup yields CDR1 LNHDA and CDR2 SQIVND (reference sequence). V lost 5 bases and J lost 0; bases outside the gene matches: 5. The CDR3 protein is CASSPGQGPNTGELFF. The CDR3 nucleotides read TGTGCCAGTAGTCCCGGACAGGGTCCGAACACCGGGGAGCTGTTTTTT.

This chain uses TRBV4-1 with TRBJ1-5; perhaps TRBD1 as D (5 bases). Per germline, CDR1 MGHRA and CDR2 YSYEKL. Trimming took off 0 bases at V and 2 bases at J, with 11 bases between the two ends. The CDR3 sequence is 16 residues long. Written as DNA, the CDR3 is TGCGCCAGCAGCCAAGAAGAGACAGTCGGCAATCAGCCCCAGCATTTT. Translated, it gives CASSQEETVGNQPQHF.

The chain combines TRBV9 with TRBJ2-2, with 8 bases fitting TRBD1. Germline values: CDR1 SGDLS, CDR2 YYNGEE. This CDR3 spans 16 amino acids. Losses at the gene ends were 1 base for V and 2 bases for J; bases not matched to a gene: 4. CDR3 sequence: CASSVSAGGNTGELFF. CDR3 bases: TGTGCCAGCAGCGTATCGGCAGGGGGCAACACCGGGGAGCTGTTTTTT.

The chain carries TRBV5-6 and TRBJ2-3, with a possible D match to TRBD1 (6 bases). Germline assignment: CDR1 SGHDT and CDR2 YYEEEE. The germline V and J ends were trimmed by 4 bases and 0 bases, with 12 bases remaining between them. This CDR3 is built from 15 residues. CDR3 nucleotide sequence: TGTGCCAGCAGCACCGGACAGACTAGCACAGATACGCAGTATTTT. Amino acid sequence: CASSTGQTSTDTQYF.

This clone appeared once. The genes are TRBV4-2 and TRBJ2-3; 12 nucleotides line up with TRBD2. CDR1 and CDR2 (germline): LGHNA, YNFKEQ. The ends lost 3 bases at V and 14 bases at J; junction bases unmatched: 15. The CDR3 runs to 16 residues. The CDR3 spells CASSQTSGSPDRMLYF. CDR3 bases: TGTGCCAGCAGCCAGACTAGCGGGAGCCCCGACAGGATGTTGTATTTT.

The chain is built from TRBV4-1 and TRBJ1-1, with 11 positions matching TRBD1. The trim removed 6 bases at V and 3 bases at J, leaving 3 bases unmatched. The germline V gene has CDR1 MGHRA and CDR2 YSYEKL. The CDR3 sequence is 14 residues long. The CDR3 nucleotides are TGCGCCAGCAGAGCGGGACAGGGGGACACTGAAGCTTTCTTT. This encodes CASRAGQGDTEAFF.

This clone has only one observation. V gene TRBV4-1 combines with J gene TRBJ2-1, with TRBD2 matching 13 bases. The CDR3 length is 16 residues. CDR1 is MGHRA, CDR2 YSYEKL, per germline. Losses at the gene ends were 6 bases for V and 4 bases for J; bases not matched to a gene: 6. The CDR3 region has the DNA TGCGCCAGCAGACTTGGACTAGCGGGAGTTTACAATGAGCAGTTCTTC. As protein: CASRLGLAGVYNEQFF.

The chain joins TRBV7-8 to TRBJ2-1; possibly TRBD2 for D (5 bases). The length of the CDR3 is 18 residues. CDR1 is SGHVS, CDR2 FQNEAQ, per germline. V lost 7 bases and J 2 bases, leaving 24 bases between the germline ends. DNA of the CDR3: TGTGCCAGCACAGAGAGAGTGGCAGGAGGTATAACCTACAATGAGCAGTTCTTC. Translating gives CASTERVAGGITYNEQFF.

V gene TRBV7-9 combines with J gene TRBJ2-1; D possibly corresponds to TRBD2 (5 bases). Between the trimmed V and J ends, which lost 3 bases and 10 bases, there was a span of 13 bases. CDR3 length equals 13 residues. CDR1 is SEHNR, CDR2 FQNEAQ, per germline (reference sequence). The CDR3 DNA follows: TGTGCCAGCAGCTTTCGGACTCCCACGGAGCAGTTCTTC. Translated: CASSFRTPTEQFF.

The V call is TRBV29-1, the J call TRBJ1-1, with D hard to call. The V end lost 6 bases, the J end lost 3 bases, and 11 bases lay between the germline ends. Germline assignment: CDR1 SQVTM and CDR2 ANQGSEA. This CDR3 comprises 12 residues. The CDR3 DNA follows: TGCAGCGTACCGACTGGTGACACTGAAGCTTTCTTT. Residues: CSVPTGDTEAFF.

The chain joins TRBV25-1 to TRBJ1-6, with 8 bases aligning to TRBD1. The J segment lost 7 bases and the V segment lost 6 bases, leaving 8 bases of the junction unmatched. CDR1 is MGHDK and CDR2 is SYGVNS in the germline V gene. CDR3 length equals 15 residues. DNA of the CDR3: TGTGCCAGCAGGCCCTCGCAGGGGGCGAATTCACCCCTCCACTTT. Its protein product is CASRPSQGANSPLHF.

The chain uses TRBV5-4 and TRBJ2-3; 9 bases match TRBD2. V trimming: 0 bases; J trimming: 4 bases; junction bases outside the gene matches: 6. Per germline, CDR1 SGHNT and CDR2 YYREEE (reference sequence). The CDR3 is 16 amino acids. CDR3 coding DNA: TGTGCCAGCAGCTTGGGTGCGCGGGGGGGTTCAGATACGCAGTATTTT. It is translated as CASSLGARGGSDTQYF.

This chain connects TRBV27 to TRBJ2-5; a weak D match, TRBD2 (6 bases). The CDR3 has 14 residues. Trimming cost V 1 base and J 1 base, with 7 bases left between them. From germline, CDR1 is MNHEY and CDR2 SMNVEV (reference sequence). The CDR3 DNA reads as TGTGCCAGCAGTTTATTGCGGGGCCAAGAGACCCAGTACTTC. It translates to CASSLLRGQETQYF.

The genes are TRBV30 and TRBJ2-2; no reliable D call. Trimming cost V 2 bases and J 5 bases, with 12 bases left between them. The CDR3 runs to 14 residues. The germline CDR1 and CDR2 sequences are GTSNPN and SVGIG (reference sequence). CDR3 in DNA: TGTGCCTGGAGTAGAGATGGTCGAACCGGGGAGCTGTTTTTT. The encoded protein is CAWSRDGRTGELFF. The full variable domain, its missing parts supplied by reference TRBV30 and TRBJ2-2, is SQTIHQWPATLVQPVGSPLSLECTVEGTSNPNLYWYRQAAGRGLQLLFYSVGIGQISSEVPQNLSASRPQDRQFILSSKKLLLSDSGFYLCAWSRDGRTGELFFGEGSRLTVL.

V usage is TRBV6-5 and J usage is TRBJ1-3; 7 bases agree with TRBD1. The length of the CDR3 is 15 residues. CDR1 is MNHEY, CDR2 SVGAGI, per germline. Unmatched junction bases numbered 3, after V lost 1 base and J lost 3 bases. CDR3 DNA: TGTGCCAGCAGTTACTTCGACAGGGTTGGAAACACCATATATTTT. Its translation is CASSYFDRVGNTIYF.

The chain joins TRBV4-2 to TRBJ2-5, with D maybe TRBD2 (5 bases). The J call is doubtful: the DNA matches TRBJ2-7 better. The CDR3 is 15 amino acids. Germline CDR1 reads LGHNA; CDR2 reads YNFKEQ. The CDR3 loop reads CASSQVESGSYEQYF. The CDR3 DNA is TGTGCCAGCAGCCAAGTCGAGAGCGGATCCTACGAGCAGTACTTC.

The genes are TRBV6-1 and TRBJ2-5; 12 nucleotides agree with TRBD2. The CDR3 loop spans 15 amino acids. The J segment lost 2 bases and the V segment lost 5 bases, leaving 3 bases of the junction unmatched. Germline CDR1 is MNHNS and CDR2 is SASEGT. DNA for the CDR3: TGTGCCAGCAGTTTGCTAGCGGGGGGGCAAGAGACCCAGTACTTC. It encodes CASSLLAGGQETQYF.

V and J are TRBV7-2 and TRBJ2-5; 8 bases align to TRBD1. The CDR3 loop spans 14 amino acids. The V gene end was trimmed by 4 bases and the J gene end by 4 bases; junction bases not matched to a gene: 5. Germline values: CDR1 SGHTA, CDR2 FQGNSA. CDR3 protein: CASSYTTGAETQYF. The CDR3 coding sequence is TGTGCCAGCAGCTACACGACAGGGGCAGAGACCCAGTACTTC. Drawing the rest from reference TRBV7-2 and TRBJ2-5, the complete variable domain is GAGVSQSPSNKVTEKGKDVELRCDPISGHTALYWYRQSLGQGLEFLIYFQGNSAPDKSGLPSDRFSAERTGGSVSTLTIQRTQQEDSAVYLCASSYTTGAETQYFGPGTRLLVL.

Remarks on this clone: The same CDR3 also results from other DNA sequences found in this sample. J is TRBJ2-1 and V is TRBV9; D unclear. Per germline, CDR1 SGDLS and CDR2 YYNGEE. V lost 0 bases and J 0 bases, leaving 4 bases between the germline ends. This CDR3 region has 14 residues. CDR3 residues: CASSVGSSYNEQFF. CDR3 DNA sequence: TGTGCCAGCAGCGTAGGGAGCTCCTACAATGAGCAGTTCTTC.

The chain joins TRBV27 to TRBJ1-2; 8 bases are shared with TRBD1. Trimming cost V 4 bases and J 4 bases; bases outside gene matches: 11. Germline CDR1 and CDR2: MNHEY and SMNVEV (reference sequence). The CDR3 covers 16 residues. CDR3 amino acids: CASSSPGQGRGYGYTF. The CDR3 DNA reads as TGTGCCAGCAGTTCCCCCGGACAGGGCCGCGGCTATGGCTACACCTTC.

The chain is built from TRBV7-2 and TRBJ2-4, with 8 bases aligning to TRBD1. The CDR3 extends over 16 amino acids. V lost 4 bases to trimming and J lost 5 bases; unmatched junction nucleotides: 10. Germline V gives CDR1 SGHTA, CDR2 FQGNSA. CDR3 sequence: CASSSSVGQGENIQYF. The CDR3, as DNA: TGTGCCAGCAGCTCTTCGGTTGGACAGGGAGAAAACATTCAGTACTTC.